The 10 T cell receptor beta chains below were found in one sample sequenced in a study of radiotherapy plus CTLA-4 blockade in lung cancer. Sequencing was performed with immunoSEQ multiplex PCR; in TCRdb, only in-frame clones are kept and a portion is missing. The sample holds approximately 45,000 clones, roughly 65% seen once. The source was peripheral blood, collected from a patient treated with radiotherapy plus ipilimumab. The receptor source for this set is a human donor with non-small cell lung cancer who had a partial response to radiotherapy plus ipilimumab.

V is TRBV12-5 and J is TRBJ2-5; TRBD1 is a possible D gene (6 bases). V was cut by 6 bases and J by 5 bases, with 13 bases left in between. CDR3 length equals 13 residues. CDR1 and CDR2 (germline): LGHNT, FRNRAP. CDR3: CASGKGHWETQYF. DNA of the CDR3: TGTGCTAGTGGCAAGGGACATTGGGAGACCCAGTACTTC.

This clone was counted a few times. V is TRBV7-3 and J is TRBJ2-7, with a tentative D call TRBD2 (7 bases). This CDR3 has 16 residues. V gave up 4 bases and J gave up 0 bases, with 16 bases separating them. Germline CDR1 SGHTA, CDR2 FQGTGA. The CDR3 sequence: CASSSTGGGGSYEQYF. In DNA, the CDR3 is TGTGCCAGCAGCTCTACGGGGGGAGGGGGCTCCTACGAGCAGTACTTC.

The chain carries TRBV29-1 and TRBJ2-7, with a tentative D call TRBD2 (6 bases). The CDR3 has 14 residues. Germline V gives CDR1 SQVTM, CDR2 ANQGSEA. Trimming removed 6 bases from V and 3 bases from J, with 18 bases in between. DNA of the CDR3: TGCAGCGTCGTTCTAGCCGGGAGACGCTACGAGCAGTACTTC. As protein: CSVVLAGRRYEQYF.

V is TRBV19 and J is TRBJ1-2; D unclear. CDR1 is LNHDA, CDR2 SQIVND, per germline (reference sequence). The length of the CDR3 is 13 residues. The germline V and J ends were trimmed by 1 base and 5 bases, with 8 bases remaining between them. For the CDR3, the DNA is TGTGCCAGTAGTATAGGACTTGGGTATGGCTACACCTTC. It specifies CASSIGLGYGYTF.

This clone was recorded a few times. This chain joins TRBV7-3 and TRBJ2-5; 8 bases match TRBD2. Per the germline V gene, CDR1 is SGHTA and CDR2 is FQGTGA. The CDR3 is made up of 14 amino acids. The trim removed 6 bases at V and 5 bases at J, leaving 8 bases unmatched. For the CDR3, the DNA is TGTGCCAGCAGTTTAGGCGGGGGGCTTGAGACCCAGTACTTC. The encoded protein is CASSLGGGLETQYF.

In this sample, this clone turned up a few times. This rearrangement joins TRBV2 to TRBJ2-2, with TRBD1 as a possible D gene (5 bases). The CDR3 length is 14 residues. Per the germline V gene, CDR1 is SNHLY and CDR2 is FYNNEI. V lost 5 bases to trimming and J lost 5 bases, with 12 bases between them. CDR3 in DNA: TGTGCCAGCAGTTATGACAGCTCGACCGGGGAGCTGTTTTTT. Its protein is CASSYDSSTGELFF. The whole variable domain, filled in from reference TRBV2 and TRBJ2-2, reads EPEVTQTPSHQVTQMGQEVILRCVPISNHLYFYWYRQILGQKVEFLVSFYNNEISEKSEIFDDQFSVERPDGSNFTLKIRSTKLEDSAMYFCASSYDSSTGELFFGEGSRLTVL.

The chain uses TRBV6-5 and TRBJ2-7; tentatively, D is TRBD1 (5 bases). From germline, CDR1 is MNHEY and CDR2 SVGAGI. The CDR3 contains 16 residues. Trimming cost V 4 bases and J 2 bases, with 18 bases left between them. In DNA form, the CDR3 reads TGTGCCAGCAGTTTATCGTGGCGGACACCTACCTACGAGCAGTACTTC. It encodes CASSLSWRTPTYEQYF.

This clone was seen a handful of times. The V and J genes are TRBV6-5 and TRBJ2-7; D gene uncertain. The CDR3 sequence is 11 residues long. V gave up 7 bases and J gave up 1 base, with 5 bases separating them. Germline V CDR1 and CDR2: MNHEY, SVGAGI. The CDR3 protein is CASINSYEQYF. CDR3 DNA: TGTGCCAGCATCAATTCCTACGAGCAGTACTTC.

The V gene is TRBV19, the J gene TRBJ1-2; 10 nucleotides match TRBD1. Germline CDR1 is LNHDA and CDR2 is SQIVND (reference sequence). The V and J ends lost 8 bases and 7 bases, in that order; junction bases with no gene match: 7. The CDR3 runs to 13 residues. The chain's CDR3 is CASLRGQGLGYTF. Written as DNA, the CDR3 is TGTGCCAGTCTACGGGGACAGGGGCTTGGCTACACCTTC.

This sequence joins TRBV6-5 and TRBJ1-2; the match to TRBD1 covers 8 bases. The germline V gene encodes CDR1 MNHEY and CDR2 SVGAGI. The V and J ends lost 0 bases and 8 bases, in that order; junction bases with no gene match: 5. The CDR3 is 14 amino acids. For the CDR3, the DNA is TGTGCCAGCAGTTACTCGGGACAGGCGCGGGGCTACACCTTC. This translates into CASSYSGQARGYTF.